A selection of T cell receptor beta chains follows, all from one sample in a study of T cell repertoires in cytomegalovirus infection. TCRdb redid the calling of the reads with MiXCR, one entry per CDR3 protein. In the table there are roughly 760,000 distinct CDR3 sequences, less than 40% of which are singletons. What was sequenced was PBMCs. All receptors come from a human donor in good health (CMV status not recorded). Some clones in this sample may be carry-over from other donors' samples. Both conserved end residues are part of each CDR3. The order of the fields is clone size, V gene, CDR3 length, J gene, D gene, CDR3 protein, CDR3 DNA. The D gene is left open where the match is weak. Only part of the rows carry a size: once, few, many, or a class if the clone is expanded.

.	TRBV28	15	TRBJ1-1	.	CASRPRHIRNTEAFF	TGTGCCAGCAGACCCCGACACATCCGAAACACTGAAGCTTTCTTT
.	TRBV7-2	16	TRBJ2-3	TRBD2	CASSLARSGSSGTQSF	TGTGCCAGCAGCTTAGCGCGTAGCGGGAGTTCCGGTACGCAGTCTTTT
.	TRBV6-1	13	TRBJ1-1	.	CASRGRMNTEAFF	TGTGCCAGCCGGGGGAGAATGAACACTGAAGCTTTCTTT
few	TRBV12-5	17	TRBJ2-2	.	CASGLLPRPANTGELFF	TGTGCTAGTGGTTTGCTTCCCCGACCGGCGAACACCGGGGAGCTGTTTTTT
few	TRBV4-2	18	TRBJ2-3	.	CASSQEGAPTGWMDTQYF	TGTGCCAGCAGCCAAGAAGGGGCCCCGACAGGTTGGATGGATACGCAGTATTTT
few	TRBV28	15	TRBJ2-7	TRBD2	CASTPGGGRTYEQYF	TGTGCCAGCACCCCCGGGGGGGGAAGGACCTACGAGCAGTACTTC
.	TRBV12-3/TRBV12-4	15	TRBJ1-2	.	CASSFRQFWVDGYTF	TGTGCCAGCAGTTTTCGGCAGTTTTGGGTTGATGGCTACACCTTC
.	TRBV7-2	12	TRBJ2-1	.	CASSLAMGEQFF	TGTGCCAGCAGCCTGGCTATGGGTGAGCAGTTCTTC
.	TRBV14	13	TRBJ1-6	.	CASREMYNSPLHF	TGTGCCAGCAGAGAGATGTATAATTCACCCCTCCACTTT
once	TRBV19	13	TRBJ1-1	.	CASRSKGSAEAFF	TGTGCCAGTAGGAGCAAGGGGTCCGCTGAAGCTTTCTTT
.	TRBV24-1	14	TRBJ2-1	.	CATSGGTANNEQFF	TGTGCCACCAGTGGCGGGACAGCTAACAATGAGCAGTTCTTC
many	TRBV7-2	18	TRBJ2-2	TRBD2	CASSSVSIQAGVTGELFF	TGTGCCAGCAGCTCCGTTTCGATTCAGGCGGGAGTGACCGGGGAGCTGTTTTTT
.	TRBV28	12	TRBJ2-5	.	CASSEGQETQYF	TGTGCCAGCAGTGAGGGGCAAGAGACCCAGTACTTC
.	TRBV20-1	14	TRBJ2-7	TRBD1	CSARPGQGPYEQYF	TGCAGTGCTCGTCCCGGACAGGGCCCCTACGAGCAGTACTTC
.	TRBV12-5	14	TRBJ2-3	.	CASSVSSSTDTQYF	TGTGCTAGTTCGGTTTCGTCTAGCACAGATACGCAGTATTTT
.	TRBV20-1	14	TRBJ1-6	.	CSARGRGVWSPLHF	TGCAGTGCTAGAGGGCGAGGGGTATGGTCACCCCTCCACTTT
few	TRBV11-1	15	TRBJ2-5	TRBD1	CASSRRQGSLETQYF	TGTGCCAGCAGCAGAAGACAGGGGTCGTTGGAGACCCAGTACTTC
few	TRBV25-1	16	TRBJ1-3	TRBD1	CASSDERTGPTNTIYF	TGTGCCAGCAGTGACGAGCGGACAGGGCCTACGAACACCATATATTTT
few	TRBV19	14	TRBJ1-5	.	CASSPVGTLQPQHF	TGTGCCAGTAGCCCCGTCGGGACATTGCAGCCCCAGCATTTT
.	TRBV20-1	14	TRBJ2-5	.	CSARRLGGQETQYF	TGCAGTGCCCGCCGGCTAGGGGGACAAGAGACCCAGTACTTC
few	TRBV7-6	14	TRBJ2-1	TRBD2	CASSQREAGNEQFF	TGTGCCAGCAGCCAACGGGAGGCCGGGAATGAGCAGTTCTTC
.	TRBV4-1	15	TRBJ1-6	.	CASSQDRQVNSPLHF	TGCGCCAGCAGCCAAGATAGACAGGTCAATTCACCCCTCCACTTT
.	TRBV5-1	16	TRBJ2-1	TRBD1	CASSLARNRGNNEQFF	TGCGCCAGCAGCTTGGCACGTAACAGGGGAAACAATGAGCAGTTCTTC
.	TRBV7-2	17	TRBJ1-5	.	CASSKSLLTGGYQPQHF	TGTGCCAGCAGCAAATCACTCTTGACAGGTGGTTATCAGCCCCAGCATTTT
few	TRBV6-2/TRBV6-3	14	TRBJ1-1	.	CASSPPRGSTEAFF	TGTGCCAGCAGTCCACCACGGGGGAGCACTGAAGCTTTCTTT
few	TRBV7-2	14	TRBJ2-5	.	CASSTGRAGETQYF	TGTGCCAGCAGCACCGGACGAGCCGGAGAGACCCAGTACTTC
few	TRBV5-4	17	TRBJ2-3	.	CASSLVQGSLPGDTQYF	TGTGCCAGCAGCTTGGTTCAGGGGTCCTTACCCGGGGATACGCAGTATTTT
.	TRBV5-6	16	TRBJ1-4	.	CASSWGDRTTNEKLFF	TGTGCCAGCAGCTGGGGAGACAGAACTACTAATGAAAAACTGTTTTTT
many	TRBV6-2/TRBV6-3	13	TRBJ2-5	.	CASSLRETGTQYF	TGTGCCAGCAGTTTACGGGAGACGGGGACCCAGTACTTC
.	TRBV5-5	15	TRBJ1-4	TRBD1	CASSRVGQLNEKLFF	TGTGCCAGCAGCCGAGTGGGACAGCTAAATGAAAAACTGTTTTTT
.	TRBV6-1	15	TRBJ2-1	.	CASSVQGGIYNEQFF	TGTGCCAGCAGCGTACAGGGGGGGATATACAATGAGCAGTTCTTC
few	TRBV7-9	18	TRBJ1-4	TRBD1	CATLPDPRGLGLVEKLFF	TGTGCCACCTTGCCTGATCCCAGGGGGCTTGGCTTGGTTGAAAAACTGTTTTTT
.	TRBV28	13	TRBJ2-1	.	CAALNPQKSEQFF	TGTGCCGCCTTAAACCCCCAAAAGTCAGAGCAGTTCTTC
few	TRBV12-3/TRBV12-4	14	TRBJ1-1	.	CASSADLQRTEAFF	TGTGCCAGCAGTGCGGACCTACAGAGGACTGAAGCTTTCTTT
.	TRBV7-6	15	TRBJ1-1	TRBD1	CATESAGRGRTEAFF	TGTGCCACCGAGTCGGCGGGCAGGGGGCGGACTGAAGCTTTCTTT
.	TRBV6-6	17	TRBJ1-6	.	CASGKGRAYSYNSPLHF	TGTGCCAGCGGGAAAGGGAGGGCCTACTCCTATAATTCACCCCTCCACTTT
.	TRBV12-3/TRBV12-4	12	TRBJ2-2	.	CASSEQGGELFF	TGTGCCAGCAGCGAACAGGGCGGGGAGCTGTTTTTT
.	TRBV6-5	15	TRBJ1-5	.	CASRETGYSNQPQHF	TGTGCCAGCAGGGAGACAGGATATAGCAATCAGCCCCAGCATTTT
few	TRBV20-1	14	TRBJ2-7	.	CSATSSLSSYEQYF	TGCAGTGCTACCAGCTCCCTGAGCTCCTACGAGCAGTACTTC
few	TRBV2	15	TRBJ1-2	TRBD1	CASSGDRGANYGYTF	TGTGCCAGCAGTGGGGACAGGGGAGCTAACTATGGCTACACCTTC
few	TRBV6-1	15	TRBJ2-3	TRBD1	CASSLSQGAPDTQYF	TGTGCCAGCAGTCTTTCTCAGGGGGCCCCAGATACGCAGTATTTT
.	TRBV12-3/TRBV12-4	18	TRBJ1-3	TRBD1	CASSFVGTGVGSGNTIYF	TGTGCCAGCAGTTTTGTCGGGACAGGGGTCGGATCTGGAAACACCATATATTTT
.	TRBV11-3	16	TRBJ2-2	TRBD2	CASSPSGSFPGGELFF	TGTGCCAGCAGCCCTAGCGGGAGCTTTCCCGGGGGGGAGCTGTTTTTT
few	TRBV2	14	TRBJ1-5	TRBD1	CASRGTGGDQPQHF	TGTGCCAGCAGGGGGACAGGCGGGGATCAGCCCCAGCATTTT
few	TRBV5-1	15	TRBJ2-5	TRBD2	CASSLEGGGRETQYF	TGCGCCAGCAGCTTGGAGGGCGGGGGAAGAGAGACCCAGTACTTC
.	TRBV6-2/TRBV6-3	11	TRBJ2-2	.	CASEDDGELFF	TGTGCCAGCGAAGATGACGGGGAGCTGTTTTTT
.	TRBV6-6	16	TRBJ1-5	TRBD1	CASSVLGQVSNQPQPF	TGTGCCAGCAGTGTCCTGGGACAGGTTAGCAATCAGCCCCAGCCTTTT
.	TRBV12-3/TRBV12-4	16	TRBJ2-3	.	CASSSLGGGFTDTQYF	TGTGCCAGCAGCTCCCTTGGAGGGGGCTTCACAGATACGCAGTATTTT
many	TRBV7-7	15	TRBJ1-6	.	CASSEARRYNSPLHF	TGTGCTAGCAGCGAGGCGCGTAGATATAATTCACCCCTCCACTTT
.	TRBV28	13	TRBJ1-1	.	CASSPPGPIEAFF	TGTGCCAGCAGTCCCCCAGGCCCCATCGAAGCTTTCTTT
many	TRBV12-3/TRBV12-4	15	TRBJ2-7	.	CASSLVGTKTYEQYF	TGTGCCAGCAGTTTGGTCGGGACAAAGACCTACGAGCAGTACTTC
.	TRBV11-2	14	TRBJ1-3	.	CASSLDSVASTIYF	TGTGCCAGCAGCTTAGATTCGGTAGCCTCCACCATATATTTT
few	TRBV27	16	TRBJ1-1	.	CASSSRKTYLNTEAFF	TGTGCCAGCAGTTCCCGTAAAACGTACCTGAACACTGAAGCTTTCTTT
.	TRBV19	15	TRBJ2-2	.	CASSTRTANTGELFF	TGTGCCAGTAGTACCCGGACAGCTAACACCGGGGAGCTGTTTTTT
many	TRBV7-6	15	TRBJ2-3	.	CASSEGDGITDTQYF	TGTGCCAGCAGCGAGGGGGACGGGATCACAGATACGCAGTATTTT
.	TRBV12-3/TRBV12-4	14	TRBJ2-5	.	CASSLRDRQETQYF	TGTGCCAGCAGTTTACGCGACAGACAAGAGACCCAGTACTTC
.	TRBV2	14	TRBJ2-1	TRBD2	CASRGLAGVYEQFF	TGTGCCAGCAGGGGACTAGCGGGAGTTTATGAGCAGTTCTTC